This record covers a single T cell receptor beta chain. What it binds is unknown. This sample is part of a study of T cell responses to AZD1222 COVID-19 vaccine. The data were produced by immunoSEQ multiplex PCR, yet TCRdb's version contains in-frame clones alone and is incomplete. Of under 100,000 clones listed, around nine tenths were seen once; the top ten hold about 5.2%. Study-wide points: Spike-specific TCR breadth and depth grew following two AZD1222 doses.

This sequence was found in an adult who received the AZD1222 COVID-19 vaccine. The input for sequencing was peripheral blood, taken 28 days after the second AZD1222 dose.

The CDR3, as DNA: TGCGCCAGCAGCTTGGCCCCTGGGGGGTACGGGTCACCCCTCCACTTT. It is translated as CASSLAPGGYGSPLHF. The chain recombines TRBV5-1 with TRBJ1-6; D perhaps matches TRBD1 (5 bases). Germline loops: CDR1 SGHRS, CDR2 YFSETQ. The CDR3 consists of 16 residues. V was clipped by 0 bases and J by 10 bases, with 17 bases between them. The full variable domain, completed using reference TRBV5-1 and TRBJ1-6, is KAGVTQTPRYLIKTRGQQVTLSCSPISGHRSVSWYQQTPGQGLQFLFEYFSETQRNKGNFPGRFSGRQFSNSRSEMNVSTLELGDSALYLCASSLAPGGYGSPLHFGNGTRLTVT.